This entry lists 30 T cell receptor beta chains sequenced from one sample in a study of OX40 agonist ivuxolimab in advanced cancers. Method: immunoSEQ multiplex PCR; TCRdb's copy keeps in-frame clones and lacks some. Here the sample spans 55,000 to 65,000 clones, approximately 80% being singletons. Sequencing was performed on CD4+ or CD8+ T cells sorted from blood, taken in a trial of the OX40 agonist ivuxolimab. Receptors were obtained from an adult with an advanced solid tumor such as melanoma, head and neck, liver or kidney cancer.

CDR3 residues: CASSLGGLVSNEQFF. The DNA of the CDR3 is TGTGCCAGCAGCTTGGGGGGACTCGTAAGCAATGAGCAGTTCTTC. This sequence joins TRBV5-6 and TRBJ2-1; D may be TRBD2 (6 bases). Germline CDR1 and CDR2: SGHDT and YYEEEE. The V and J ends lost 0 bases and 6 bases respectively, with 13 bases between them. The CDR3 contains 15 residues.

The chain is built from TRBV5-1 and TRBJ2-3; possibly TRBD1 or TRBD2 for D (6 bases each). CDR1 and CDR2 (germline): SGHRS, YFSETQ. Between the trimmed V and J ends, which lost 0 bases and 4 bases, there was a span of 12 bases. The CDR3 spans 15 residues. Here the CDR3 reads CASSLEGGQADTQYF. The DNA for the CDR3 is TGCGCCAGCAGCTTGGAAGGGGGGCAAGCAGATACGCAGTATTTT.

This clone was detected a few times. The chain couples TRBV5-1 to TRBJ1-2, with 8 bases aligning to TRBD1. Looked up from germline, CDR1 is SGHRS and CDR2 is YFSETQ. The V segment lost 4 bases and the J segment 4 bases; nucleotides outside the gene matches: 6. The CDR3 is made up of 14 amino acids. The CDR3 reads CASSPDRVRYGYTF. CDR3 bases: TGCGCCAGCAGCCCGGACAGGGTCCGCTATGGCTACACCTTC. The entire variable domain, with the rest obtained from reference TRBV5-1 and TRBJ1-2, is as follows: KAGVTQTPRYLIKTRGQQVTLSCSPISGHRSVSWYQQTPGQGLQFLFEYFSETQRNKGNFPGRFSGRQFSNSRSEMNVSTLELGDSALYLCASSPDRVRYGYTFGSGTRLTVV.

This clone was counted once. The chain joins TRBV18 to TRBJ1-2, with 9 bases aligning to TRBD1. Trimming at V came to 3 bases and at J to 6 bases, leaving 8 bases not matched to a gene. The CDR3 is 15 amino acids. Germline values: CDR1 KGHSH, CDR2 LQKENI. The CDR3 sequence: CASSPGGQGKDGYTF. The CDR3 coding sequence is TGTGCCAGCTCACCCGGCGGACAGGGGAAAGATGGCTACACCTTC.

The genes are TRBV4-2 and TRBJ2-3, with 8 bases identical to TRBD2. The CDR3 extends over 17 amino acids. CDR1 LGHNA and CDR2 YNFKEQ come from the germline V gene. V lost 0 bases, J lost 2 bases, and 7 bases stayed unmatched. The CDR3 here is CASSQEAGGGYTDTQYF. CDR3 nucleotides: TGTGCCAGCAGCCAAGAGGCCGGGGGGGGGTACACAGATACGCAGTATTTT.

The rearrangement links TRBV27 to TRBJ2-5; 9 nucleotides agree with TRBD1. J gave up 7 bases and V 5 bases, and 8 bases lay outside the gene matches. Germline CDR1 MNHEY, CDR2 SMNVEV (reference sequence). CDR3 size: 14 residues. The CDR3 loop reads CASSPTGGGGTQYF. The CDR3, as DNA: TGTGCCAGCAGTCCGACAGGGGGAGGAGGGACCCAGTACTTC.

This clone was found once. This sequence joins TRBV5-6 and TRBJ2-7; TRBD1 matches 8 bases. CDR1 and CDR2 from the germline V gene are SGHDT and YYEEEE. The CDR3 runs to 12 residues. V shed 3 bases, J shed 6 bases, and the junction held 2 bases outside the gene matches. CDR3 amino acids: CASSWTGSEQYF. The CDR3 region has the DNA TGTGCCAGCAGCTGGACAGGGAGCGAGCAGTACTTC.

The V and J genes are TRBV6-5 and TRBJ1-4; D not resolved. With 2 bases removed from V and 7 bases from J, the gap between germline ends came to 8 bases. The CDR3 has 13 amino acids. In germline, CDR1 is MNHEY, CDR2 SVGAGI. The CDR3 DNA reads as TGTGCCAGCAGTTACGGTTTGGGTGAAAAACTGTTTTTT. Protein product: CASSYGLGEKLFF.

The chain has TRBV6-5 and TRBJ1-6; D possibly corresponds to TRBD1 (5 bases). The V end lost 4 bases, the J end lost 14 bases, and 15 bases lay between the germline ends. The CDR3 is 13 residues long. CDR1 is MNHEY, CDR2 SVGAGI, per germline. CDR3 nucleotide sequence: TGTGCCAGCAGTTCCCTCGGGGGTCGGGCCCTCCACTTT. Translation gives CASSSLGGRALHF.

This clone was picked up a small number of times. The chain couples TRBV6-4 to TRBJ2-1; 14 positions match TRBD2. The CDR3 covers 15 residues. Per the germline V gene, CDR1 is MRHNA and CDR2 is SNTAGT. Trimming took 5 bases from V and 10 from J; bases not matched to a gene: 7. CDR3 residues: CASSPVGLAGGEQFF. The CDR3 nucleotides read TGTGCCAGCAGTCCAGTCGGACTAGCGGGAGGAGAGCAGTTCTTC.

The table lists this clone with a few counts. The rearrangement links TRBV7-9 to TRBJ1-4; weak D call: TRBD1 (6 bases). CDR3 size: 17 residues. V lost 1 base and J 2 bases, leaving 14 bases between the germline ends. Germline-derived CDR1 and CDR2 are SEHNR and FQNEAQ (reference sequence). CDR3 DNA: TGTGCCAGCAGCTTAGGGCAGGGGAGGGGGACTAATGAAAAACTGTTTTTT. It encodes CASSLGQGRGTNEKLFF.

V usage is TRBV19 and J usage is TRBJ1-5, with D uncertain. Germline V lookup: CDR1 LNHDA, CDR2 SQIVND (reference sequence). Trimming cost V 6 bases and J 0 bases, with 6 bases left between them. This CDR3 has 13 residues. The CDR3 nucleotides read TGTGCCAGTAGCATTAGTAGCAATCAGCCCCAGCATTTT. The encoded protein is CASSISSNQPQHF.

The chain couples TRBV18 to TRBJ1-3; D uncertain. Germline lookup yields CDR1 KGHSH and CDR2 LQKENI. The V end was cut by 3 bases, the J end by 0 bases, with 9 bases between. This CDR3 comprises 15 residues. The CDR3, as DNA: TGTGCCAGCTCACCCTCGTGGGGCTCTGGAAACACCATATATTTT. This codes for CASSPSWGSGNTIYF.

The CDR3 bases are TGTGCCAGCAGCCCCCGCGGGGGCGCTGGGGCCAACGTCCTGACTTTC. As protein: CASSPRGGAGANVLTF. The gene calls are TRBV7-3 and TRBJ2-6, with D possibly TRBD2 on 7 matching bases. Germline V gives CDR1 SGHTA, CDR2 FQGTGA. The CDR3 consists of 16 residues. The V gene lost 5 bases and the J gene lost 2 bases, with 13 bases spanning the gap.

CDR3 amino acids: CASSFGRLFFSGNTIYF. The CDR3 coding sequence is TGTGCCAGCAGCTTTGGTCGGCTTTTTTTCTCTGGAAACACCATATATTTT. The V and J genes are TRBV5-5 and TRBJ1-3, with D uncertain. Trimming stripped 2 bases from V and 0 bases from J, with 15 bases between. There are 17 residues in the CDR3. Germline loops: CDR1 SGHKS, CDR2 YYEKEE (reference sequence).

In its sample, this clone was seen a few times. The chain couples TRBV5-1 to TRBJ2-5; D call uncertain. This CDR3 comprises 11 residues. From germline, CDR1 is SGHRS and CDR2 YFSETQ. The V gene lost 8 bases and the J gene lost 5 bases, with 10 bases spanning the gap. CDR3 sequence (DNA): TGCGCCAGTAAGTCCGAGGAGACCCAGTACTTC. Translation: CASKSEETQYF.

The gene calls are TRBV25-1 and TRBJ2-1, with 9 bases fitting TRBD2. V dropped 0 bases and J dropped 0; count of bases not matched to a gene: 3. This CDR3 spans 17 amino acids. Per the germline V gene, CDR1 is MGHDK and CDR2 is SYGVNS. CDR3 coding DNA: TGTGCCAGCAGTGAATATGGGACTAGCAGCTCCTACAATGAGCAGTTCTTC. It encodes CASSEYGTSSSYNEQFF.

This clone was observed once. The CDR3 sequence is CASSEMALRGYGYTF. The CDR3 DNA sequence: TGTGCCAGCAGTGAAATGGCACTCAGAGGCTATGGCTACACCTTC. The chain recombines TRBV2 with TRBJ1-2; no clear D. This CDR3 comprises 15 residues. Germline assignment: CDR1 SNHLY and CDR2 FYNNEI. The V end lost 2 bases, the J end lost 4 bases, and 14 bases lay between the germline ends.

J is TRBJ1-3 and V is TRBV7-6; D gene unclear. The CDR3 loop spans 15 amino acids. CDR1 is SGHVS and CDR2 is FNYEAQ in the germline V gene. The V end lost 3 bases, the J end lost 0 bases, and 9 bases lay between the germline ends. The CDR3 DNA reads TGTGCCAGCAGCTTCGACCTGAGCTCTGGAAACACCATATATTTT. As protein: CASSFDLSSGNTIYF.

This chain uses TRBV6-4 with TRBJ1-1, with D possibly being TRBD1 (6 bases). Germline V CDR1 and CDR2: MRHNA, SNTAGT. V was shortened by 4 bases and J by 4 bases, with 13 bases between the two germline ends. The CDR3 spans 14 residues. The CDR3 sequence is CASSVGGLGTEAFF. The CDR3 coding sequence is TGTGCCAGCAGTGTTGGGGGGCTCGGCACTGAAGCTTTCTTT.

The chain uses TRBV7-9 and TRBJ1-6, with D hard to call. Per the germline V gene, CDR1 is SEHNR and CDR2 is FQNEAQ (reference sequence). CDR3 length equals 16 residues. Trimming removed 0 bases from V and 4 bases from J, with 10 bases in between. Written as DNA, the CDR3 is TGTGCCAGCAGCTTAGCGCTCGGCAGGTATAATTCACCCCTCCACTTT. Translation gives CASSLALGRYNSPLHF.

This chain uses TRBV27 with TRBJ2-7; the match to TRBD1 covers 8 bases. The CDR3 runs to 13 residues. The J segment lost 6 bases and the V segment lost 5 bases, leaving 6 bases of the junction unmatched. Germline V CDR1 and CDR2: MNHEY, SMNVEV (reference sequence). DNA for the CDR3: TGTGCCAGCAGTATTAGGGGACAGGCCGAGCAGTACTTC. It yields the protein CASSIRGQAEQYF.

V and J are TRBV28 and TRBJ1-2; D gene uncertain. The CDR3 sequence is 16 residues long. Germline lookup yields CDR1 MDHEN and CDR2 SYDVKM. Trimming stripped 1 base from V and 4 bases from J, with 16 bases between. CDR3 in DNA: TGTGCCAGCAGTTTATCGGGAAGTCTCCGGACCTATGGCTACACCTTC. Translating it yields CASSLSGSLRTYGYTF.

This chain connects TRBV10-3 to TRBJ1-2; D is perhaps TRBD1 (6 bases). Germline CDR1 and CDR2: ENHRY and SYGVKD. V shed 3 bases and J shed 4 bases, with 6 bases lying between them. The CDR3 length is 12 residues. The CDR3 sequence: CAISEQGYGYTF. The CDR3 DNA follows: TGTGCCATCAGTGAACAGGGCTATGGCTACACCTTC.

In its sample, this clone was seen a few times. This chain joins TRBV19 and TRBJ1-1; D uncertain. Trimming took 7 bases from V and 0 from J, leaving 15 bases between them. The CDR3 extends over 15 amino acids. CDR1 LNHDA and CDR2 SQIVND come from the germline V gene (reference sequence). CDR3 region: CASNRFSAMNTEAFF. Written as DNA, the CDR3 is TGTGCCAGTAATCGGTTCTCGGCCATGAACACTGAAGCTTTCTTT.

The rearrangement uses TRBV19 and TRBJ2-2; TRBD2 might be the D (5 bases). The V gene's germline CDR1 is LNHDA and CDR2 SQIVND (reference sequence). The CDR3 loop spans 14 amino acids. Trimming removed 8 bases from V and 6 bases from J, with 16 bases in between. As DNA, the CDR3 is TGTGCCAGTGCCCGTACTAGAGAGGCCGGGGAGCTGTTTTTT. It codes for CASARTREAGELFF.

The J gene is TRBJ2-3, the V gene TRBV11-2; D gene unclear. The CDR3 runs 15 residues. Germline V gene data show CDR1 as SGHAT and CDR2 as FQNNGV. The V and J ends lost 1 base and 0 bases respectively, with 8 bases between them. The CDR3 nucleotides are TGTGCCAGCAGCTTAGGCACCCCTAGCACAGATACGCAGTATTTT. It translates to CASSLGTPSTDTQYF.

The genes are TRBV15 and TRBJ1-1; 12 bases align to TRBD1. This CDR3 is built from 17 residues. Germline V CDR1 and CDR2: LNHNV, YYDKDF (reference sequence). V lost 2 bases, J lost 11 bases, and 15 bases stayed unmatched. CDR3 sequence: CATSRRRGGQGAAGAFF. The CDR3 DNA reads as TGTGCCACCAGCAGACGCCGGGGGGGACAGGGGGCCGCAGGTGCTTTCTTT.

The genes are TRBV28 and TRBJ1-2, with a weak D call TRBD1 (6 bases). CDR1 and CDR2 from the germline V gene are MDHEN and SYDVKM. The CDR3 has 13 residues. Trimming removed 6 bases at V and 7 bases at J, with 15 bases between. DNA for the CDR3: TGTGCCAGCAGACGGACAGATCCACGTGGCTACACCTTC. This encodes CASRRTDPRGYTF.

CDR3 amino acids: CASSSHQDRGGNQPQHF. The CDR3 DNA is TGTGCCAGTAGTTCACACCAGGACAGGGGGGGCAATCAGCCCCAGCATTTT. The gene calls are TRBV19 and TRBJ1-5; TRBD1 aligns across 10 bases. V lost 5 bases to trimming and J lost 2 bases; unmatched junction nucleotides: 9. The length of the CDR3 is 17 residues. Germline V gene sequence: CDR1 LNHDA, CDR2 SQIVND (reference sequence).